This TCR beta chain was sequenced in a study of somatic mutations in cytotoxic T cells in rheumatoid arthritis. This CDR3 has 12 residues. Germline lookup yields CDR1 LNHDA and CDR2 SQIVND (reference sequence). The V and J ends lost 5 bases and 9 bases respectively, with 11 bases between them. The protocol was immunoSEQ multiplex PCR, while the TCRdb copy is restricted to in-frame clones and leaves out a portion. This sample has around 20,000 clones, with about two thirds found just once. The TCR sequence derives from an adult with rheumatoid arthritis. The source material was CD8+ T cells sorted from blood. The rearrangement joins TRBV19 to TRBJ1-5, with a possible D match to TRBD1 (5 bases). CDR3 residues: CASSLGLSPQHF. The CDR3, as DNA: TGTGCCAGTAGTCTGGGACTATCGCCCCAGCATTTT.